The TCR beta chain described here comes from a study of blood T cell repertoires in COVID-19. Looking at the study overall: From T cells, B-cell-depleted T cells, or PBMCs came the material, which was cDNA or gDNA.

The CDR3 runs 15 residues. V lost 4 bases to trimming and J lost 2 bases; unmatched junction nucleotides: 7. Germline-derived CDR1 and CDR2 are MGHRA and YSYEKL. Authors' analysis steps: Quantification of nucleated cells was approximated via reference gene primer amplification. Data came from immunoSEQ multiplex PCR; TCRdb stores just in-frame clones and leaves some out. The V and J calls and clone size are taken from that table; D and trimming were inferred from the DNA. The sample contains hundreds of thousands of clones, 88% of which appear only once. This sequence joins TRBV4-1 and TRBJ2-7, with 8 bases matching TRBD2. This TCR was recovered from a woman aged 30 to 39 with acute or convalescent COVID-19. The sample consisted of peripheral blood. The CDR3: CASSLFTSGAYEQYF. The CDR3 DNA sequence: TGCGCCAGCAGCCTATTCACTAGCGGAGCCTACGAGCAGTACTTC.